This entry lists 19 T cell receptor beta chains sequenced from one sample in a study of T-cell reconstitution after alpha-beta-depleted transplantation in children. Unique molecular identifiers were incorporated into the prepared TCRbeta library. From the PCR reads, TCRdb called clonotypes with MiXCR, one entry per CDR3 protein. The data contain 90,000 to 100,000 distinct CDR3 sequences, more than 20% of them singletons. The source was PBMCs, collected before TCRalphabeta/CD19-depleted stem cell transplant. Source of these receptors: a boy aged 2 to 9 with acute lymphoblastic leukemia, due to receive a stem cell transplant.

This clonotype appeared a few times. The V and J genes are TRBV2 and TRBJ2-2; TRBD1 matches at 7 bases. V shed 7 bases, J shed 1 base, and the junction held 6 bases outside the gene matches. The CDR3 covers 15 residues. Germline V gene sequence: CDR1 SNHLY, CDR2 FYNNEI. The CDR3 is CASTSGTVNTGELFF. The CDR3 coding sequence is TGTGCCAGCACCTCTGGGACAGTGAACACCGGGGAGCTGTTTTTT.

The rearrangement uses TRBV12-3 or TRBV12-4 and TRBJ2-1, with D tentatively TRBD2 (7 bases). V lost 1 base, J lost 4 bases, and 20 bases lay in between. The CDR3 contains 18 residues. The CDR3 is CASSLDRLARGSYNEQFF. The CDR3 region has the DNA TGTGCCAGCAGTTTAGATAGACTAGCTAGGGGGTCTTACAATGAGCAGTTCTTC.

This clonotype was found many times. The rearrangement links TRBV7-6 to TRBJ2-1; 9 bases agree with TRBD2. Germline CDR1 reads SGHVS; CDR2 reads FNYEAQ. CDR3 length: 14 amino acids. J was trimmed by 4 bases and V by 5 bases; bases with no gene match: 3. The chain's CDR3 is CASSRTSAYNEQFF. DNA of the CDR3: TGTGCCAGCAGCCGGACTAGCGCATACAATGAGCAGTTCTTC.

This clonotype was detected only once. V gene TRBV10-3 combines with J gene TRBJ2-1, with D tentatively TRBD2 (5 bases). Trimming pared 3 bases from V and 5 bases from J, leaving 11 bases between. The CDR3 consists of 14 residues. Germline CDR1 and CDR2: ENHRY and SYGVKD. CDR3 region: CAISDVSGDNEQFF. CDR3 sequence (DNA): TGTGCCATCAGTGATGTCAGCGGAGACAATGAGCAGTTCTTC.

This clonotype has more than one count but fewer than ten. CDR3 amino acids: CASSLRRRSYNEQFF. Written as DNA, the CDR3 is TGTGCCAGCAGTTTACGTCGACGCTCCTACAATGAGCAGTTCTTC. This chain uses TRBV12-3 or TRBV12-4 with TRBJ2-1, with D hard to call. The V gene lost 2 bases and the J gene lost 0 bases, with 8 bases spanning the gap. The length of the CDR3 is 15 residues.

The chain recombines TRBV3-1 with TRBJ2-1; 10 bases fit TRBD2. V lost 4 bases to trimming and J lost 8 bases; unmatched junction nucleotides: 8. The CDR3 has 15 residues. Germline loops: CDR1 LGHDT, CDR2 YNNKEL (reference sequence). CDR3 nucleotide sequence: TGTGCCAGCAGCCGTGGACTAGCGGAGGGCGATGAGCAGTTCTTC. Its translation: CASSRGLAEGDEQFF.

A few counts support this clonotype. The chain links TRBV28 to TRBJ2-7; either TRBD1 or TRBD2 may fit D (5 bases each). This CDR3 is 15 amino acids long. Germline V CDR1 and CDR2: MDHEN, SYDVKM. The V end lost 6 bases, the J end lost 4 bases, and 19 bases lay between the germline ends. CDR3 sequence reads: CASSSRQRASYEQYF. Here the CDR3 DNA reads TGTGCCAGCAGCTCACGACAGAGGGCGTCTTACGAGCAGTACTTC.

This chain joins TRBV3-1 and TRBJ2-2; the match to TRBD1 covers 7 bases. Per germline, CDR1 LGHDT and CDR2 YNNKEL (reference sequence). Trimming removed 4 bases from V and 3 bases from J; junction bases left unmatched: 8. The CDR3 is made up of 16 amino acids. Here the CDR3 reads CASSLRQGVDTGELFF. The DNA of the CDR3 is TGTGCCAGCAGCCTCAGACAGGGTGTGGACACCGGGGAGCTGTTTTTT. The variable domain in full, with the rest retrieved from reference TRBV3-1 and TRBJ2-2, is DTAVSQTPKYLVTQMGNDKSIKCEQNLGHDTMYWYKQDSKKFLKIMFSYNNKELIINETVPNRFSPKSPDKAHLNLHINSLELGDSAVYFCASSLRQGVDTGELFFGEGSRLTVL.

This clonotype turned up a few times. The V and J genes are TRBV5-5 and TRBJ1-4, with D possibly being TRBD1 (5 bases). V was trimmed by 0 bases and J by 2 bases, leaving 14 bases between them. The length of the CDR3 is 17 residues. Germline CDR1 and CDR2: SGHKS and YYEKEE (reference sequence). This CDR3 is CASSLADGGLTNEKLFF. CDR3 DNA: TGTGCCAGCAGCTTGGCTGACGGGGGGTTGACTAATGAAAAACTGTTTTTT.

The rearrangement uses TRBV5-1 and TRBJ2-2; D is uncertain. CDR3 length: 15 amino acids. Germline V lookup: CDR1 SGHRS, CDR2 YFSETQ. Trimming stripped 4 bases from V and 6 bases from J, with 16 bases between. The chain's CDR3 is CASSPLGQVPGELFF. The CDR3 DNA sequence: TGCGCCAGCAGCCCCCTAGGGCAGGTCCCCGGGGAGCTGTTTTTT.

V is TRBV5-1 and J is TRBJ2-5, with D perhaps assigned TRBD1 or TRBD2 (6 bases each). The germline V gene has CDR1 SGHRS and CDR2 YFSETQ. This CDR3 spans 17 amino acids. V dropped 2 bases and J dropped 0 bases, with 17 bases sitting between them. The DNA of the CDR3 is TGCGCCAGCAGCTTAAGCGTCGGGGGCCGTGACCAAGAGACCCAGTACTTC. Translation gives CASSLSVGGRDQETQYF.

Remarks on this clonotype: Its ends do not fully match the called genes, so a read error is possible. The chain couples TRBV6-1 to TRBJ2-7; D may be TRBD1 (5 bases). This CDR3 is built from 13 residues. Germline loops: CDR1 MNHNS, CDR2 SASEGT. In nucleotides, the CDR3 is TGTGCCAGCGGCTTGCAGGGCCCCTATGAGCAGTACTTC. Translation: CASGLQGPYEQYF.

This clonotype showed up just a few times. The chain joins TRBV28 to TRBJ2-2; 8 bases align to TRBD2. The CDR3 is 15 residues long. Trimming took 6 bases from V and 5 from J; bases not matched to a gene: 8. Per germline, CDR1 MDHEN and CDR2 SYDVKM. The CDR3 is CASSKGLGGTGELFF. CDR3 bases: TGTGCCAGCAGCAAGGGACTAGGAGGAACCGGGGAGCTGTTTTTT.

This clonotype showed up just a few times. This rearrangement joins TRBV20-1 to TRBJ2-7, with TRBD2 matching 8 bases. V shed 2 bases, J shed 2 bases, and the junction held 8 bases outside the gene matches. The germline gives CDR1 DFQATT, CDR2 SNEGSKA (reference sequence). This CDR3 is built from 15 residues. CDR3 DNA sequence: TGCAGTGCTAGAATCACTAGCGGATTTACCTACGAGCAGTACTTC. Its protein is CSARITSGFTYEQYF.

The CDR3 spells CASSRTSGYGETQYF. CDR3 DNA sequence: TGCGCCAGCAGCCGGACTAGCGGATATGGGGAGACCCAGTACTTC. This rearrangement joins TRBV5-1 to TRBJ2-5; 10 bases map to TRBD2. The CDR3 is made up of 15 amino acids. V trimming: 4 bases; J trimming: 5 bases; junction bases outside the gene matches: 8. Germline loops: CDR1 SGHRS, CDR2 YFSETQ.

CDR3 loop: CASSSKLLAEPQYF. In DNA form, the CDR3 reads TGTGCCAGCAGCTCAAAACTCCTAGCGGAGCCCCAGTACTTC. This chain connects TRBV7-9 to TRBJ2-5; TRBD2 matches 7 bases. V was pared by 4 bases and J by 9 bases, with 11 bases of the junction left unmatched. The length of the CDR3 is 14 residues. The germline V gene encodes CDR1 SEHNR and CDR2 FQNEAQ (reference sequence).

In this sample, this clonotype turned up a few times. The chain's CDR3 is CSVQTHREQNTGELFF. For the CDR3, the DNA is TGCAGCGTCCAAACCCACAGGGAGCAGAACACCGGGGAGCTGTTTTTT. The V gene is TRBV29-1, the J gene TRBJ2-2; D perhaps matches TRBD1 (6 bases). V gave up 6 bases and J gave up 1 base, with 18 bases separating them. Germline CDR1 reads SQVTM; CDR2 reads ANQGSEA. This CDR3 has 16 residues.

This clonotype was observed a few times. The chain recombines TRBV5-1 with TRBJ2-6; D unclear. Germline V gene lookup returns CDR1 SGHRS and CDR2 YFSETQ. V lost 0 bases, J lost 2 bases, and 9 bases lay in between. This CDR3 region has 16 residues. The DNA for the CDR3 is TGCGCCAGCAGCTTGGGGGCGGTCCCTGGGGCCAACGTCCTGACTTTC. Protein: CASSLGAVPGANVLTF.

The chain couples TRBV5-1 to TRBJ1-2; the D gene is possibly TRBD1 (5 bases). CDR1 is SGHRS and CDR2 is YFSETQ in the germline V gene. The CDR3 has 14 residues. With 4 bases removed from V and 8 bases from J, the gap between germline ends came to 18 bases. The CDR3 here is CASSAVGGPGGYTF. For the CDR3, the DNA is TGCGCCAGCAGCGCTGTTGGGGGTCCCGGGGGCTACACCTTC.